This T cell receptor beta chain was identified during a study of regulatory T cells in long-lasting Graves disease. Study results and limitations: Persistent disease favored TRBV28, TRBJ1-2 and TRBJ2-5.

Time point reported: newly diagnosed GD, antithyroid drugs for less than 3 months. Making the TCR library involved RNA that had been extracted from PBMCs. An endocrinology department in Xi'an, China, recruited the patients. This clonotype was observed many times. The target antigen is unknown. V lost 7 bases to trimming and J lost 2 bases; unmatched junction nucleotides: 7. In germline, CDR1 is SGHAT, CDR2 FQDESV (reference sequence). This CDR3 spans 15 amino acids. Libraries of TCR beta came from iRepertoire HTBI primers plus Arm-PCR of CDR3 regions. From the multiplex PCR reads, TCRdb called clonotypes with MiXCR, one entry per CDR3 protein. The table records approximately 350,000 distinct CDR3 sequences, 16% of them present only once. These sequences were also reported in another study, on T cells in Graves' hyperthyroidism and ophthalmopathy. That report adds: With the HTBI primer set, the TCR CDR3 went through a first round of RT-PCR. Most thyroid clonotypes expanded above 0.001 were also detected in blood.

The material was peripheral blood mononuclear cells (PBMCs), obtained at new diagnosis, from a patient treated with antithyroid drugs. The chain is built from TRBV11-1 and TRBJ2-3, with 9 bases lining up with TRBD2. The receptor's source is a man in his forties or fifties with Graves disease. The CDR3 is CASTAGTSLTDTQYF. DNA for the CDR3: TGTGCCAGCACCGCCGGGACTAGCCTCACAGATACGCAGTATTTT.